One and the same sample provided the 27 T cell receptor beta chains below, sequenced in a study of vaccination and CD4 T cells after COVID-19. Documented treatment: approximately 9-day PBMC culture with coronavirus spike peptide pools or control peptides (ViraFEST assay). Sequence data for DNA of cultured CD4+ T cells were generated by the Oncomine TCR Beta short-read assay. TCRdb recomputed calls from the PCR reads with MiXCR, one row per CDR3 protein. The table records fewer than 5,500 distinct CDR3 sequences, 22% of them present only once. Their cognate antigens are unknown. Sequenced here: CD4+ T cells from blood, cultured in vitro, sampled after SARS-CoV-2 vaccination. These receptors came from a human donor who had recovered from COVID-19.

This clonotype was counted a few times. The V and J genes are TRBV4-2 and TRBJ2-5, with 9 nucleotides matching TRBD1. The CDR3 covers 17 residues. Germline V gene lookup returns CDR1 LGHNA and CDR2 YNFKEQ. Trimming took 4 bases from V and 5 from J; bases not matched to a gene: 14. The CDR3 DNA is TGTGCCAGCAGCCCCCGCTCGCGGACAGGGGACCCCGAGACCCAGTACTTC. It specifies CASSPRSRTGDPETQYF.

The J gene is TRBJ1-1, the V gene TRBV2; D may be TRBD1 (6 bases). Germline loops: CDR1 SNHLY, CDR2 FYNNEI. Trimming shortened V by 6 bases and J by 1 base, and 9 bases separated the two germline ends. This CDR3 region has 13 residues. The CDR3 DNA is TGTGCCAGCAGCCAACAGGGGAACACTGAAGCTTTCTTT. Protein: CASSQQGNTEAFF.

This clonotype was picked up a small number of times. The chain employs TRBV7-9 and TRBJ1-2; the match to TRBD1 covers 7 bases. The CDR3 runs 20 residues. J lost 1 base, V lost 6 bases, and 23 bases had no gene match. Germline CDR1 SEHNR, CDR2 FQNEAQ (reference sequence). In DNA, the CDR3 is TGTGCCAGCAGGGAGGGGCGGCAAAGGGGGCGCCGATTTAGTAACTATGGCTACACCTTC. Its translation is CASREGRQRGRRFSNYGYTF.

This clonotype occurred a few times. The genes are TRBV7-9 and TRBJ2-1; D ambiguous. Per germline, CDR1 SEHNR and CDR2 FQNEAQ (reference sequence). Between the trimmed V and J ends, which lost 3 bases and 3 bases, there was a span of 12 bases. The CDR3 runs 15 residues. In DNA form, the CDR3 reads TGTGCCAGCAGCTTTTCCAGAAAATTCTACAATGAGCAGTTCTTC. Its protein is CASSFSRKFYNEQFF. The complete variable domain, with remaining parts taken from reference TRBV7-9 and TRBJ2-1, reads DTGVSQNPRHKITKRGQNVTFRCDPISEHNRLYWYRQTLGQGPEFLTYFQNEAQLEKSRLLSDRFSAERPKGSFSTLEIQRTEQGDSAMYLCASSFSRKFYNEQFFGPGTRLTVL.

The sample holds many counts of this clonotype. This sequence joins TRBV28 and TRBJ2-7, with D unclear. Per the germline V gene, CDR1 is MDHEN and CDR2 is SYDVKM. The CDR3 is 12 amino acids. Trimming shortened V by 1 base and J by 5 bases, and 6 bases separated the two germline ends. The CDR3 reads CASSLLVNEQYF. CDR3 nucleotide sequence: TGTGCCAGCAGTTTATTGGTAAACGAGCAGTACTTC.

In DNA form, the CDR3 reads TGTGCCGTCGGGACTCGCAATCAGCCCCAGCATTTT. Translated, it gives CAVGTRNQPQHF. V usage is TRBV10-3 and J usage is TRBJ1-5, with a possible D match to TRBD1 (5 bases). CDR1 and CDR2 (germline): ENHRY, SYGVKD. This CDR3 is built from 12 residues. Between the trimmed V and J ends, which lost 11 bases and 2 bases, there was a span of 10 bases.

This clonotype occurred a few times. This chain uses TRBV5-1 with TRBJ2-7; D remains unclear. Germline values: CDR1 SGHRS, CDR2 YFSETQ. The CDR3 is 13 residues long. Trimming left V 0 bases short and J 4 bases short, with 8 bases between. This CDR3 reads CASSLAPGYEQYF. The CDR3, as DNA: TGCGCCAGCAGCTTGGCACCCGGTTACGAGCAGTACTTC.

This clonotype was counted at least ten times. The chain carries TRBV20-1 and TRBJ2-3, with a tentative D call TRBD2 (8 bases). V gave up 7 bases and J gave up 5 bases, with 22 bases separating them. Per the germline V gene, CDR1 is DFQATT and CDR2 is SNEGSKA (reference sequence). This CDR3 has 15 residues. CDR3 amino acids: CSVSGGAGVEDTQYF. CDR3 in DNA: TGCAGTGTTTCAGGGGGAGCGGGGGTTGAAGATACGCAGTATTTT.

V is TRBV4-2 and J is TRBJ2-4; weak D call: TRBD2 (6 bases). Germline values: CDR1 LGHNA, CDR2 YNFKEQ. Trimming removed 3 bases from V and 8 bases from J, with 17 bases in between. This CDR3 comprises 15 residues. CDR3 nucleotide sequence: TGTGCCAGCAGCCAGGGGGGACTTCTAGGAGACATTCAGTACTTC. It codes for CASSQGGLLGDIQYF.

The V and J genes are TRBV6-1 and TRBJ1-5; D might be TRBD1 (5 bases). CDR3 length: 13 residues. CDR1 MNHNS and CDR2 SASEGT come from the germline V gene. V was clipped by 5 bases and J by 7 bases, with 12 bases between them. CDR3 region: CASSKGQDQPQHF. The CDR3, as DNA: TGTGCCAGCAGTAAAGGACAAGACCAGCCCCAGCATTTT.

Only a few counts were recorded for this clonotype. This sequence joins TRBV20-1 and TRBJ2-4, with D unresolved. With 4 bases removed from V and 0 bases from J, the gap between germline ends came to 10 bases. CDR1 DFQATT and CDR2 SNEGSKA come from the germline V gene (reference sequence). This CDR3 has 14 amino acids. The CDR3 sequence is CSAMNSLAKNIQYF. Here the CDR3 DNA reads TGCAGTGCTATGAACAGTCTAGCCAAAAACATTCAGTACTTC.

This clonotype was seen only a few times. The chain combines TRBV19 with TRBJ1-5, with D uncertain. Trimming left V 7 bases short and J 7 bases short, with 14 bases between. The CDR3 is 13 residues long. Per the germline V gene, CDR1 is LNHDA and CDR2 is SQIVND (reference sequence). This chain's CDR3 is CASTRHSTQPQHF. The CDR3 DNA follows: TGTGCCAGTACCCGACATTCCACCCAGCCCCAGCATTTT.

This clonotype was detected only a few times. The genes are TRBV19 and TRBJ1-2; D not resolved. Germline CDR1 reads LNHDA; CDR2 reads SQIVND (reference sequence). This CDR3 is 13 amino acids long. V was clipped by 8 bases and J by 0 bases, with 10 bases between them. The CDR3 DNA is TGTGCCAGTGGGCGGGGAGCTAACTATGGCTACACCTTC. Amino acids: CASGRGANYGYTF.

The chain joins TRBV2 to TRBJ1-1; D gene ambiguous. The germline V and J ends were trimmed by 5 bases and 4 bases, with 14 bases remaining between them. In germline, CDR1 is SNHLY, CDR2 FYNNEI. The CDR3 has 14 residues. CDR3 sequence: CASSTTGPATEAFF. DNA for the CDR3: TGTGCCAGCAGTACGACGGGCCCGGCCACTGAAGCTTTCTTT.

Here the CDR3 DNA reads TGTGCCAGTAGAGGGAAGGGGACAGGGAAGGAAGCCCAGCATTTT. Its translation is CASRGKGTGKEAQHF. The chain combines TRBV19 with TRBJ1-5; 9 bases fit TRBD1. CDR1 and CDR2 from the germline V gene are LNHDA and SQIVND (reference sequence). The CDR3 totals 15 residues. The J segment lost 11 bases and the V segment lost 6 bases, leaving 14 bases of the junction unmatched.

The chain is built from TRBV5-5 and TRBJ2-3, with a tentative D call TRBD2 (6 bases). V lost 4 bases, J lost 4 bases, and 10 bases lay in between. CDR1 is SGHKS, CDR2 YYEKEE, per germline (reference sequence). The CDR3 spans 13 residues. In nucleotides, the CDR3 is TGTGCCAGCAGCAGCGGGCCGCCAGATACGCAGTATTTT. Its protein product is CASSSGPPDTQYF.

By sample share, this clonotype is medium-sized. The chain is built from TRBV20-1 and TRBJ2-5; 15 bases are shared with TRBD2. Germline trimming cut 2 bases from V and 7 bases from J; bases unmatched to any gene: 8. Germline CDR1 reads DFQATT; CDR2 reads SNEGSKA (reference sequence). The CDR3 spans 16 residues. CDR3 coding DNA: TGCAGTGCTAGACCGCGGACTAGCGGGGGGGCCTCGACCCAGTACTTC. Translated, it gives CSARPRTSGGASTQYF.

The sample holds a few counts of this clonotype. The V gene is TRBV6-5, the J gene TRBJ2-6, with 7 bases fitting TRBD1. Per the germline V gene, CDR1 is MNHEY and CDR2 is SVGAGI. CDR3 length: 18 amino acids. Losses at the gene ends were 4 bases for V and 4 bases for J; bases not matched to a gene: 13. The CDR3 loop reads CASSSLRQGGGGANVLTF. CDR3 nucleotides: TGTGCCAGCAGTTCCCTCCGACAGGGTGGTGGAGGGGCCAACGTCCTGACTTTC.

By frequency in the sample, this clonotype is medium-sized (0.01 to 0.1%). The chain couples TRBV20-1 to TRBJ2-1; weak D call: TRBD1 (5 bases). The CDR3 has 11 amino acids. V lost 6 bases and J 8 bases, leaving 11 bases between the germline ends. CDR1 is DFQATT, CDR2 SNEGSKA, per germline (reference sequence). CDR3 sequence (DNA): TGCAGTGCCGTCACAGGCTATGAGCAGTTCTTC. Translated: CSAVTGYEQFF.

This chain links TRBV10-3 with TRBJ1-1, with unresolved D. The CDR3 consists of 13 residues. Germline-derived CDR1 and CDR2 are ENHRY and SYGVKD. Trimming stripped 8 bases from V and 6 bases from J, with 16 bases between. For the CDR3, the DNA is TGTGCCATCCGGGGTACTGGGGAATCTGAAGCTTTCTTT. This sequence encodes CAIRGTGESEAFF.

This clonotype ranks as medium-sized. This chain joins TRBV20-1 and TRBJ2-7; 11 bases are shared with TRBD1. This CDR3 has 14 amino acids. V trimming: 6 bases; J trimming: 1 base; junction bases outside the gene matches: 5. Germline V gene lookup returns CDR1 DFQATT and CDR2 SNEGSKA (reference sequence). As DNA, the CDR3 is TGCAGTGCCACCGGGACAGGGGGATCCTACGAGCAGTACTTC. Translating it yields CSATGTGGSYEQYF.

This clonotype was seen a handful of times. This chain uses TRBV20-1 with TRBJ2-2; TRBD1 matches at 11 bases. V gave up 2 bases and J gave up 4 bases; unmatched junction bases: 6. The CDR3 length is 16 residues. Per the germline V gene, CDR1 is DFQATT and CDR2 is SNEGSKA (reference sequence). The CDR3 reads CSARPGTGGSTGELFF. CDR3 nucleotide sequence: TGCAGTGCTAGACCCGGGACAGGGGGATCCACCGGGGAGCTGTTTTTT.

The chain joins TRBV29-1 to TRBJ2-6; D possibly corresponds to TRBD1 (7 bases). V was shortened by 4 bases and J by 4 bases, with 17 bases between the two germline ends. The V gene's germline CDR1 is SQVTM and CDR2 ANQGSEA. CDR3 size: 16 residues. The CDR3 DNA reads as TGCAGCGTTGGCAGGGGGGCTGGTTCAGGGGCCAACGTCCTGACTTTC. It yields the protein CSVGRGAGSGANVLTF.

This clonotype was seen a handful of times. The V and J genes are TRBV18 and TRBJ1-5; D is undetermined. The V gene lost 5 bases and the J gene lost 6 bases, with 8 bases spanning the gap. Germline V gene sequence: CDR1 KGHSH, CDR2 LQKENI. This CDR3 has 12 amino acids. CDR3 protein: CASSNAGQPQHF. Here the CDR3 DNA reads TGTGCCAGCTCAAATGCCGGTCAGCCCCAGCATTTT.

This clonotype was seen at least ten times. This sequence joins TRBV6-5 and TRBJ1-6; D not certain. Per germline, CDR1 MNHEY and CDR2 SVGAGI. The V gene lost 4 bases and the J gene lost 6 bases, with 7 bases spanning the gap. The CDR3 contains 13 residues. The CDR3 loop reads CASSWSSNSPLHF. Written as DNA, the CDR3 is TGTGCCAGCAGTTGGTCTTCTAATTCACCCCTCCACTTT.

The chain recombines TRBV7-2 with TRBJ1-3, with D unresolved. CDR1 is SGHTA, CDR2 FQGNSA, per germline. This CDR3 is built from 17 residues. The germline V and J ends were trimmed by 5 bases and 0 bases, with 17 bases remaining between them. The CDR3 loop reads CASSPPLVTFSGNTIYF. The CDR3, as DNA: TGTGCCAGCAGCCCCCCTCTTGTGACTTTCTCTGGAAACACCATATATTTT.

In its sample, this clonotype was seen many times. The chain couples TRBV24-1 to TRBJ2-3; 14 bases align to TRBD2. The CDR3 length is 15 residues. Losses at the gene ends were 3 bases for V and 6 bases for J; bases not matched to a gene: 1. Germline lookup yields CDR1 KGHDR and CDR2 SFDVKD. The CDR3 DNA reads as TGTGCCACCAGTGATCGGACTAGCGGGGGGGATACGCAGTATTTT. Its translation: CATSDRTSGGDTQYF.